The present T cell receptor (beta chain) was sequenced within a study of beta chain features in type 1 diabetes (dated by TCRdb to about 2018). In terms of the full investigation: Mean age, gender distribution, total cell number and subset yield did not differ between patients and healthy donors. A total of some 100,000,000 sorted cells were examined across all samples, and the number of cells per subset was strongly correlated with RNA yield. In the study, recently diagnosed type 1 diabetes patients and matched healthy donors were compared on the TCRB repertoires of their sorted circulating CD4+ T cell subsets. Naive and central memory subsets were obtained from all 28 donors, but regulatory and stem cell-like memory subsets were isolated from only 8 patients and about 8 healthy donors.

Per the germline V gene (reference sequence), GTSNPN is the CDR1 and SVGIG is the CDR2. The CDR3, from cysteine to phenylalanine, totals 12 residues. Of the read, only the CDR3 DNA is kept; its 36 bases are in frame from base 1. V and J are trimmed by 8 bases and 3 bases, and the gene matches miss 6 bases of the junction. All of the isolated RNA was reverse transcribed with the High Capacity cDNA Reverse Transcription Kit, so expressed TCRB transcripts were sequenced. Naive, central memory and regulatory T cell samples underwent deep immunoSEQ sequencing, averaging around 3.6 million total reads per sample. Sorted cells were lysed in RLT buffer and RNA was extracted with DNase-treated RNeasy Micro or Mini kits, depending on cell number. To prevent cross-contamination, every cell subset was processed on its own, while patient and healthy donor samples were processed together. Using the immunoSEQ multiplex PCR, TCRB sequences were amplified from cDNA into 87-bp fragments spanning the CDR3 region. Sequencing of the amplicons was performed on the Illumina HiSeq platform. Per the authors' processing: Synthetic template baselines were used to correct PCR bias computationally, reads within Hamming distance 2 were collapsed, and singletons that could not be merged were discarded. By aligning reads against IMGT, V, D and J genes, CDR3 length, and insertions or deletions at six rearrangement sites were assigned. Within each subset, clonotype counts were normalized to sorted cell number, and only after that were true diversity and Gini coefficients computed with the tcR R package. The overlap coefficient, calculated on TCRB nucleotide sequences, was used to measure repertoire sharing. As a proxy for the pre-selection repertoire, out-of-frame TCRB sequences from naive cells were analyzed. This immuneACCESS table, as held by TCRdb, lists in-frame sequences with V and J called but not all clones. Of the missing ones, under half trace to an unresolved V gene in checked studies; the others have no known cause. V, J and clone size are those of that table, while D and trimming were read from the DNA. In all, the sample holds a few hundred thousand clones, and roughly an eighth of those were seen once. 0.01% of the sample goes to the ten largest clones.

On this clone: It has no known antigen specificity. No base-level quality is on record; no much larger clone is a single base apart.

A single peripheral blood draw of around 120 mL on average was collected from each donor into heparinised tubes. A BD FACSAria II was used to sort naive, central memory, regulatory and stem cell-like memory CD4+ T cells with a panel that included CD45RO, CCR7, CD25, CD127, CD95 and CD27. Purity was above 95% for every sorted population. Right away, PBMCs were isolated by Lymphoprep density gradient centrifugation and were stained directly, with no culture step. So that batch effects would be minimized, each experiment stained and sorted samples in pairs, pairing one healthy donor with one patient. Overall study results and their limits: Shorter templates might be favored by PCR, yet because patient and control samples were amplified and corrected together, any such skew would affect both groups equally. At VDJ recombination sites, type 1 diabetes patients had fewer insertions and more deleted nucleotides, which implies abnormalities in thymic rearrangement. Because cDNA was sequenced instead of genomic DNA, activated cells with high expression could be over-represented, although the groups did not differ in activation or CD3 levels. Naive, central memory and regulatory TCRB repertoires appeared more similar among patients than among healthy donors. Type 1 diabetes patients showed a moderate but significant shortening of TCRB CDR3 length in all four CD4+ subsets. HLA sub-analyses involved small numbers of individuals, so any influence of HLA type on TCRB rearrangement remained unresolved.

Specimen: naive CD4+ T cells from blood. The sample's cell subset or site label is to be understood as: true naive CD4+ T cells. The source of this sequence is a woman aged 18-29 years with type 1 diabetes. The V and J segments used are TRBV30 and TRBJ2-7, with 8 central nucleotides matching TRBD2. The CDR3 corresponds to CAGTSGNYEQYF. The bases are TGTGCCGGAACTAGCGGCAACTACGAGCAGTACTTC.